This is a list of T cell receptor beta chains from one sample in a study of blood T cell repertoires in COVID-19. Using immunoSEQ multiplex PCR, the repertoire was profiled, and TCRdb retains in-frame clones only, with some absent. The sample lists 150,000 to 200,000 clones; around 90% were seen once. The sequencing sample was made of peripheral blood. Receptors were obtained from a man aged 55-75 years with active or convalescent COVID-19. CDR3s include the opening cysteine and the closing phenylalanine or tryptophan. Each record gives: J gene, V gene, clone size, D gene, CDR3 protein, CDR3 DNA. D genes are given only for firm matches. A clone size is listed for some rows: how often the clone was seen (once, few, many), or a class if it is expanded.

>TRBJ2-5|TRBV3-1/TRBV3-2|once|TRBD2
CASSQNAGGPETQYF
TGTGCCAGCAGCCAGAACGCGGGGGGGCCGGAGACCCAGTACTTC
>TRBJ2-7|TRBV11-3|-|TRBD1
CASSAQTGTYEQYF
TGTGCCAGCAGCGCGCAGACAGGGACCTACGAGCAGTACTTC
>TRBJ2-5|TRBV7-7|-|TRBD2
CASSSVAGVGETQYF
TGTGCCAGCAGCTCCGTAGCGGGAGTGGGAGAGACCCAGTACTTC
>TRBJ1-4|TRBV2|-|TRBD1
CASSQDRVNEKLFF
TGTGCCAGCAGCCAGGACAGGGTTAATGAAAAACTGTTTTTT
>TRBJ1-1|TRBV7-2|-|-
CASSLETKPLTEAFF
TGTGCCAGCAGCTTAGAAACAAAACCTCTCACTGAAGCTTTCTTT
>TRBJ1-6|TRBV7-6|-|-
CASSLVHSGYNSPLHF
TGTGCCAGCAGCTTAGTACATTCAGGTTATAATTCACCCCTCCACTTT
>TRBJ2-5|TRBV7-6|-|TRBD1
CASSLVRDRGQETQYF
TGTGCCAGCAGCTTAGTGCGAGACAGGGGGCAAGAGACCCAGTACTTC
>TRBJ2-5|TRBV11-1|-|TRBD2
CASSPAERGQETQYF
TGTGCCAGCAGCCCCGCCGAGCGGGGACAAGAGACCCAGTACTTC
>TRBJ2-3|TRBV18|-|TRBD2
CASSPLGLAGVRTDTQYF
TGTGCCAGCTCACCACTTGGACTAGCGGGAGTTCGCACAGATACGCAGTATTTT
>TRBJ1-2|TRBV5-1|-|TRBD1
CASSPNPIGGTGKDGYTF
TGCGCCAGCAGCCCAAACCCGATCGGCGGGACAGGGAAGGATGGCTACACCTTC
>TRBJ1-6|TRBV5-1|few|-
CASSSRDTNNSPLHF
TGCGCCAGCAGCTCCCGGGACACGAATAATTCACCCCTCCACTTT
>TRBJ1-6|TRBV7-9|-|TRBD1
CASSLLGQGENSPLHF
TGTGCCAGCAGCTTATTAGGACAGGGGGAAAATTCACCCCTCCACTTT
>TRBJ1-1|TRBV10-1|-|TRBD1
CASRGTGQTEAFF
TGCGCCAGCAGGGGTACGGGACAGACTGAAGCTTTCTTT
>TRBJ2-5|TRBV7-6|-|-
CASSLFPIPTETQYF
TGTGCCAGCAGCTTATTTCCGATCCCCACTGAGACCCAGTACTTC
>TRBJ2-4|TRBV3-1/TRBV3-2|-|TRBD2
CASSQDRREGAKNIQYF
TGTGCCAGCAGCCAAGATAGGCGGGAGGGTGCCAAAAACATTCAGTACTTC
>TRBJ1-5|TRBV2|-|TRBD1
CASSVQGQVNQPQHF
TGTGCCAGCAGTGTTCAGGGACAGGTTAATCAGCCCCAGCATTTT
>TRBJ1-2|TRBV19|-|-
CASSMPQGYGYTF
TGTGCCAGTAGTATGCCTCAGGGCTATGGCTACACCTTC
>TRBJ1-2|TRBV19|-|-
CASTTGPREGDYGYTF
TGTGCCAGTACCACCGGTCCCAGGGAAGGTGACTATGGCTACACCTTC
>TRBJ1-1|TRBV7-2|-|-
CASSTGRNTEAFF
TGTGCCAGTTCGACGGGTCGAAACACTGAAGCTTTCTTT
>TRBJ2-7|TRBV12-5|-|TRBD1
CASGSSGTGDYEQYF
TGTGCTAGTGGCTCAAGCGGGACAGGGGACTACGAGCAGTACTTC
>TRBJ1-1|TRBV7-2|few|-
CASSLDTWRNTEAFF
TGTGCCAGCAGCTTAGATACCTGGAGGAACACTGAAGCTTTCTTT
>TRBJ2-7|TRBV6-1|-|-
CASSDSTFPLYEQYF
TGTGCCAGCAGTGATAGTACTTTCCCTCTCTACGAGCAGTACTTC
>TRBJ2-7|TRBV18|-|-
CASSPRAAGLLAYEQYF
TGTGCCAGCTCACCACGTGCTGCAGGGCTCCTCGCCTACGAGCAGTACTTC
>TRBJ1-1|TRBV5-1|-|TRBD1
CASSWAVTGGPEAFF
TGCGCCAGCAGCTGGGCGGTGACAGGGGGACCTGAAGCTTTCTTT
>TRBJ1-2|TRBV18|-|TRBD1
CASSLQTGGSVYGYTF
TGTGCCAGCTCACTGCAGACAGGGGGCTCAGTCTATGGCTACACCTTC
>TRBJ2-1|TRBV5-4|-|TRBD2
CASSLVTSGRAVSSFF
TGTGCCAGCAGCTTGGTAACTAGCGGGAGGGCCGTTTCTTCATTCTTC
>TRBJ2-1|TRBV11-2|-|-
CASSLAPAGKIYEQFF
TGTGCCAGCAGCTTAGCCCCCGCAGGGAAAATCTATGAGCAGTTCTTC
>TRBJ1-1|TRBV3-1/TRBV3-2|-|TRBD1
CASSVGQGRSRSTEAFF
TGTGCCAGCAGCGTAGGACAGGGGCGCTCCCGGTCCACTGAAGCTTTCTTT
>TRBJ1-1|TRBV19|-|-
CASSPPDRQGTEAFF
TGTGCCAGTAGTCCACCCGACCGACAAGGCACTGAAGCTTTCTTT
>TRBJ2-5|TRBV6-2/TRBV6-3|-|TRBD2
CASSYASGSGWETQYF
TGTGCCAGCAGTTACGCTAGCGGGTCTGGCTGGGAGACCCAGTACTTC
>TRBJ2-7|TRBV6-5|-|TRBD1
CASRNRDRGPYEQYF
TGTGCCAGCAGAAACCGGGACAGGGGTCCCTACGAGCAGTACTTC
>TRBJ1-1|TRBV18|-|-
CASSPPVEVNTEAFF
TGTGCCAGCTCACCACCGGTGGAGGTGAACACTGAAGCTTTCTTT
>TRBJ2-5|TRBV5-6|-|TRBD1
CASSLQGNQETQYF
TGTGCCAGCAGCTTACAGGGGAACCAAGAGACCCAGTACTTC
>TRBJ2-5|TRBV7-2|-|-
CASSLAGGPLETQYF
TGTGCCAGCAGCTTAGCGGGGGGGCCCCTAGAGACCCAGTACTTC
>TRBJ1-2|TRBV3-1/TRBV3-2|few|TRBD1
CASSRPGQPYYGYTF
TGTGCCAGCAGCCGACCGGGACAGCCTTACTATGGCTACACCTTC